This note documents a single T cell receptor beta chain sequence. Its antigen is not identified. The data were taken from a study of T cell responses to AZD1222 COVID-19 vaccine. Findings of the study overall: Donors, mostly white British, included more females; clonal diversity was possibly underestimated.

Clones were sequenced by immunoSEQ multiplex PCR, and TCRdb holds only the in-frame ones, with some missing. The sample includes roughly 150,000 clones, approximately 88% of them seen just once. Material: peripheral blood, obtained on day 0 of AZD1222 vaccination. The clonotype comes from an adult in good health.

CDR3 in DNA: TGTGCCAGCAGCTTCAGCGGCGGAACCAACTATGGCTACACCTTC. Encoded protein: CASSFSGGTNYGYTF. V gene TRBV5-4 combines with J gene TRBJ1-2; D gene ambiguous. Germline CDR1 and CDR2: SGHNT and YYREEE (reference sequence). The germline V and J ends were trimmed by 2 bases and 2 bases, with 13 bases remaining between them. The CDR3 length is 15 residues.